This note documents a single T cell receptor beta chain sequence. The antigen is unknown. The sample comes from a study of blood T cells in healthy people across ages. Study-level points and caveats: Unsorted PBMCs ruled out conclusive naive versus antigen-experienced comparison.

A second roughly 7 to 11 cycle PCR used barcoded and J-beta primers. From the 5' RACE reads, TCRdb called clonotypes with MiXCR, one entry per CDR3 protein. The sample includes over 1,500,000 distinct CDR3 sequences, less than 50% of them seen just once. This TCR was recovered from a woman in her thirties or forties in good health. Sequencing used blood.

CDR3 DNA: TGTGCCAGCGGGCATGGACACCTCCCCTACGAGCAGTACTTC. It codes for CASGHGHLPYEQYF. The chain uses TRBV12-3 or TRBV12-4 and TRBJ2-7; a possible D gene is TRBD1 (5 bases). V shed 8 bases and J shed 2 bases, with 16 bases lying between them. The CDR3 consists of 14 residues.